The 18 T cell receptor beta chains presented below share a single source sample, sequenced in a study of T cells after yellow fever vaccination. TCRdb analysed the 5' RACE reads with MiXCR anew, one entry per CDR3 protein. The repertoire consists of some 120,000 distinct CDR3 sequences, with around 15% occurring once and the leading ten covering about 40%. This material consisted of CD8+ T cells sorted from PBMCs, taken 5 days after the yellow fever booster vaccination. These receptors were collected from a man younger than 30 who received the YFV17D yellow fever vaccine.

The V gene is TRBV7-2, the J gene TRBJ1-2, with no clear D. Germline CDR1 and CDR2: SGHTA and FQGNSA. Trimming shortened V by 8 bases and J by 6 bases, and 13 bases separated the two germline ends. This CDR3 is built from 12 residues. The CDR3 nucleotides are TGTGCCAGCCCTCGGGGATTCGATGGCTACACCTTC. Amino acids: CASPRGFDGYTF. Full variable domain (rest looked up from reference TRBV7-2 and TRBJ1-2): GAGVSQSPSNKVTEKGKDVELRCDPISGHTALYWYRQSLGQGLEFLIYFQGNSAPDKSGLPSDRFSAERTGGSVSTLTIQRTQQEDSAVYLCASPRGFDGYTFGSGTRLTVV.

This rearrangement joins TRBV6-5 to TRBJ2-1; D gene uncertain. The CDR3 is 16 amino acids. Trimming left V 2 bases short and J 0 bases short, with 11 bases between. Germline-derived CDR1 and CDR2 are MNHEY and SVGAGI. DNA of the CDR3: TGTGCCAGCAGTTACCGCAGGCTGAGCTCCTACAATGAGCAGTTCTTC. Protein product: CASSYRRLSSYNEQFF.

The chain links TRBV6-5 to TRBJ2-1; weak D call: TRBD1 (6 bases). CDR3 length: 13 residues. V dropped 0 bases and J dropped 10 bases, with 10 bases sitting between them. Germline values: CDR1 MNHEY, CDR2 SVGAGI. CDR3 residues: CASSYSGQAEQFF. The CDR3 bases are TGTGCCAGCAGTTACTCGGGACAAGCGGAGCAGTTCTTC.

This chain connects TRBV7-2 to TRBJ2-7; no clear D. The germline gives CDR1 SGHTA, CDR2 FQGNSA. The V end lost 5 bases, the J end lost 3 bases, and 8 bases lay between the germline ends. The CDR3 consists of 12 residues. CDR3 sequence: CASSPNFYEQYF. The CDR3 coding sequence is TGTGCCAGCAGCCCGAACTTCTACGAGCAGTACTTC.

The table lists this clonotype with a few counts. The genes are TRBV7-3 and TRBJ2-2, with D possibly TRBD1 on 5 matching bases. Trimming took off 5 bases at V and 0 bases at J, with 16 bases between the two ends. The CDR3 loop spans 17 amino acids. CDR1 is SGHTA, CDR2 FQGTGA, per germline. The CDR3 sequence: CASSPSPGQSNTGELFF. The CDR3 nucleotides read TGTGCCAGCAGCCCGAGCCCAGGGCAGTCGAACACCGGGGAGCTGTTTTTT.

This clonotype was observed many times. The rearrangement uses TRBV25-1 and TRBJ2-1; 10 bases line up with TRBD2. V lost 5 bases, J lost 4 bases, and 5 bases stayed unmatched. The germline V gene encodes CDR1 MGHDK and CDR2 SYGVNS. The CDR3 has 15 residues. CDR3 protein: CASSPLAGVYNEQFF. The CDR3 coding sequence is TGTGCCAGCAGTCCCCTAGCGGGGGTTTACAATGAGCAGTTCTTC.

This clonotype was detected only a few times. The chain couples TRBV7-2 to TRBJ2-7; D perhaps matches TRBD2 (5 bases). The CDR3 spans 16 residues. In germline, CDR1 is SGHTA, CDR2 FQGNSA. Trimming pared 2 bases from V and 0 bases from J, leaving 14 bases between. The CDR3 bases are TGTGCCAGCAGCTTATTCGGGATTTCTCCCTCCTACGAGCAGTACTTC. It specifies CASSLFGISPSYEQYF.

The rearrangement links TRBV2 to TRBJ2-5, with D perhaps given as TRBD1 or TRBD2 (5 bases each). The CDR3 runs to 14 residues. Trimming pared 6 bases from V and 2 bases from J, leaving 13 bases between. CDR1 SNHLY and CDR2 FYNNEI come from the germline V gene. The CDR3 loop reads CASSRPGLQETQYF. The CDR3 DNA reads TGTGCCAGCAGCCGCCCGGGGCTACAAGAGACCCAGTACTTC.

This clonotype has more than one count but fewer than ten. The rearrangement uses TRBV7-2 and TRBJ2-3; 10 nucleotides agree with TRBD2. V was pared by 5 bases and J by 4 bases, with 9 bases of the junction left unmatched. CDR1 and CDR2 from the germline V gene are SGHTA and FQGNSA. This CDR3 is built from 16 residues. The CDR3 region is CASSPNPGLASDTQYF. CDR3 coding DNA: TGTGCCAGCAGCCCTAATCCGGGACTAGCGTCAGATACGCAGTATTTT.

This clonotype turned up a few times. The genes are TRBV29-1 and TRBJ2-3; 15 nucleotides agree with TRBD2. CDR3 length equals 16 residues. The germline V gene encodes CDR1 SQVTM and CDR2 ANQGSEA. V shed 6 bases and J 4 bases; nucleotides not matched to a gene: 8. CDR3 residues: CSVGTSGGPPADTQYF. The DNA of the CDR3 is TGCAGCGTAGGGACTAGCGGGGGGCCCCCCGCAGATACGCAGTATTTT.

This clonotype has a handful of counts. The chain is built from TRBV4-2 and TRBJ1-1; a possible D gene is TRBD1 (6 bases). Trimming pared 1 base from V and 8 bases from J, leaving 11 bases between. The CDR3 contains 13 residues. CDR1 LGHNA and CDR2 YNFKEQ come from the germline V gene. The DNA for the CDR3 is TGTGCCAGCAGCCAAGGTGAGCAGGGGGAAGCTTTCTTT. This gives the protein CASSQGEQGEAFF.

The chain links TRBV12-3 or TRBV12-4 to TRBJ2-7, with a possible D match to TRBD2 (6 bases). This CDR3 contains 16 residues. With 6 bases removed from V and 2 bases from J, the gap between germline ends came to 20 bases. The CDR3 DNA reads TGTGCCAGCAGCCAGGAAGGAGGGGCCACCACCTACGAGCAGTACGTC. Translation: CASSQEGGATTYEQYV.

This clonotype was counted between two and nine times. V and J are TRBV12-3 or TRBV12-4 and TRBJ2-5; a possible D gene is TRBD2 (6 bases). The CDR3 is 16 residues long. The germline V and J ends were trimmed by 4 bases and 4 bases, with 19 bases remaining between them. The CDR3 DNA is TGTGCCAGCAGTTCTGCCGGAGGGGCCGAGGGAGAGACCCAGTACTTC. Protein: CASSSAGGAEGETQYF.

The chain joins TRBV4-1 to TRBJ1-5, with 11 nucleotides matching TRBD1. The trim removed 0 bases at V and 6 bases at J, leaving 7 bases unmatched. The length of the CDR3 is 17 residues. Germline CDR1 and CDR2: MGHRA and YSYEKL. CDR3 DNA sequence: TGCGCCAGCAGCCAAGATGGGACAGGGGGATGGGGTCAGCCCCAGCATTTT. Translating it yields CASSQDGTGGWGQPQHF.

This chain links TRBV20-1 with TRBJ2-3; 7 bases align to TRBD1. Germline CDR1 and CDR2: DFQATT and SNEGSKA (reference sequence). Trimming took 3 bases from V and 5 from J; bases not matched to a gene: 14. The CDR3 totals 16 residues. The CDR3: CSASIRGLGRGDTQYF. DNA for the CDR3: TGCAGTGCTAGTATAAGGGGGCTAGGGCGTGGAGATACGCAGTATTTT.

This clonotype has just a few counts. The chain has TRBV6-1 and TRBJ2-7; D is unresolved. CDR1 MNHNS and CDR2 SASEGT come from the germline V gene. The V and J ends lost 3 bases and 4 bases respectively, with 10 bases between them. The CDR3 runs to 13 residues. CDR3 bases: TGTGCCAGCAGTGAGACAAGGCCTTACGAGCAGTACGTC. Translated: CASSETRPYEQYV.

This clonotype came up a few times. The junction and the germline gene differ at one end; a read error may be behind it. The V and J genes are TRBV6-4 and TRBJ2-3; the match to TRBD1 covers 11 bases. CDR1 is MRHNA and CDR2 is SNTAGT in the germline V gene. The CDR3 extends over 14 amino acids. The CDR3 sequence: CASSGTGGTDAQCF. CDR3 nucleotide sequence: TGTGCCAGCAGTGGGACAGGGGGCACGGATGCGCAGTGTTTT.

The genes are TRBV5-5 and TRBJ1-1; D is ambiguous. Germline lookup yields CDR1 SGHKS and CDR2 YYEKEE (reference sequence). V lost 3 bases to trimming and J lost 1 base, with 7 bases between them. CDR3 length equals 13 residues. The CDR3 reads CASSSPGNTEAFF. CDR3 DNA sequence: TGTGCCAGCAGCTCTCCAGGGAACACTGAAGCTTTCTTT.